This T cell receptor (beta chain) was identified during a study of T cell responses to AZD1222 COVID-19 vaccine. A note on this clone: Its specificity is not known.

The CDR3 is 14 amino acids. With 2 bases removed from V and 2 bases from J, the gap between germline ends came to 9 bases. Looked up from germline, CDR1 is SGHTA and CDR2 is FQGNSA. The table came from immunoSEQ multiplex PCR; TCRdb's copy has only in-frame clones and leaves some out. The sample yields about 150,000 clones, 90% to 95% seen once. Study-wide findings and caveats: In a largely white British group with more females than males, clonal diversity was possibly underestimated. Only 6 or 7 AZD1222 recipients tested seropositive at baseline. Reportedly, nearly half of unique spike TCRs recognized epitopes outside B.1.351/B.1.1.7 mutations. Mapped onto spike, vaccine-associated CD4 TCRs spanned it and were dominant at 160-218 and 743-854.

The sequencing here drew on peripheral blood, taken on day 0 of MenACWY control vaccination. The V call is TRBV7-2, the J call TRBJ1-2, with no clear D. The receptor was derived from an adult in good health. The CDR3 protein is CASSLNGGNYGYTF. The CDR3, as DNA: TGTGCCAGCAGCTTAAACGGTGGGAACTATGGCTACACCTTC.